The rows below give T cell receptor beta chains drawn from one sample of a study of early T cells in non-severe SARS-CoV-2 infection. MiXCR, applied by TCRdb to the 5' RACE reads, yields one record per CDR3 protein. The sample holds roughly 60,000 distinct CDR3 sequences, approximately 12% seen once. The sample comprised whole blood. These receptors all come from an adult who was a healthcare worker with PCR-confirmed SARS-CoV-2 infection or an uninfected control (not recorded which). Each CDR3 is given with its conserved first and last residue.

TRBJ2-6,TRBV6-2/TRBV6-3,CASSYSTGGGSGANVLTF
TRBJ1-2,TRBV7-9,CASSKMEYGYTF
TRBJ1-1,TRBV15,CATSTRRGRLNTEAFF
TRBJ1-5,TRBV28,CASSWPQHF
TRBJ2-2,TRBV12-3/TRBV12-4,CASSLLGVYRDRKTTGELFF
TRBJ2-5,TRBV7-2,CASSSKETQYF
TRBJ1-5,TRBV4-1,CASSQDPNQPQHF
TRBJ2-1,TRBV7-2,CASAQGPYNEQFF
TRBJ1-2,TRBV5-4,CASSPPRGTHGYTF
TRBJ1-1,TRBV4-2,CASSQDWTGRITEAFF